This TCR beta chain was sequenced for a study of OX40 agonist ivuxolimab in advanced cancers. Profiling relied on immunoSEQ multiplex PCR, and the TCRdb table lists in-frame clones only, not all of them. The top ten clones hold 1.4% of a sample with some 70,000 clones, 75% to 85% of them seen once. The CDR3 has 13 residues. V gave up 7 bases and J gave up 2 bases; unmatched junction bases: 3. Per the germline V gene, CDR1 is GTSNPN and CDR2 is SVGIG (reference sequence). In this sample, this clone turned up a few times. The input for sequencing was CD4+ or CD8+ T cells sorted from blood, taken in a trial of the OX40 agonist ivuxolimab. This receptor was taken from an adult with an advanced solid tumor such as melanoma, head and neck, liver or kidney cancer. The chain uses TRBV30 and TRBJ2-2; TRBD1 agrees at 8 bases. This chain's CDR3 is CALDRANTGELFF. DNA of the CDR3: TGTGCCTTGGACAGGGCCAACACCGGGGAGCTGTTTTTT.